Listed below are T cell receptor beta chains from one sample, sequenced in a study of technical replicates of blood from four donors. Produced via immunoSEQ multiplex PCR; TCRdb's table is partial and in-frame only. The sample has 60,000 to 80,000 clones, roughly 86% seen once. Sequenced: PBMCs. The receptor set was obtained from a human donor in good health. Some clones in this sample may be carry-over from other donors' samples. The CDR3 runs from the conserved cysteine through the conserved F or W. The order of the fields is J gene, V gene, clone size, CDR3 protein. Some rows have no size entry. The others give once, few or many, or a class for an expanded clone.

>TRBJ2-7|TRBV27|-
CASSLFPGQHYEQYF
>TRBJ2-7|TRBV6-6|-
CASSYDRGPYEQYF
>TRBJ2-7|TRBV5-5|-
CASSFQSPSGSSEQYF
>TRBJ2-3|TRBV6-4|-
CASSDSGRATDTQYF
>TRBJ1-2|TRBV28|-
CASIPGQPSGGYTF
>TRBJ1-1|TRBV9|-
CASSGGDRRNTEAFF
>TRBJ2-2|TRBV2|-
CASSEGTSVFGTGELFF
>TRBJ1-1|TRBV5-6|-
CASSLPTGYMNTEAFF
>TRBJ2-5|TRBV4-2|-
CASSTGGTQETQYF
>TRBJ2-1|TRBV19|-
CASSIPGPGYEQFF
>TRBJ2-1|TRBV7-6|-
CASSSLAGGSDEQFF
>TRBJ2-1|TRBV15|-
CATSRDRGLAGANEQFF
>TRBJ2-1|TRBV15|-
CATSSDTRPSDEQFF
>TRBJ2-1|TRBV5-1|-
CASSSTGTGDEQFF
>TRBJ2-5|TRBV25-1|-
CASSEWSGGETQYF
>TRBJ2-7|TRBV2|-
CASSEVPGIGPPEQYF
>TRBJ2-1|TRBV5-1|-
CASRPDRGPGNEQFF
>TRBJ2-5|TRBV7-9|-
CASSFIGGLQETQYF
>TRBJ2-1|TRBV4-1|-
CASSQEVGSNEQFF
>TRBJ2-3|TRBV4-3|-
CASSQEGGLDTQYF
>TRBJ1-6|TRBV2|medium-sized
CASSEVRRPQLNSPLHF
>TRBJ2-7|TRBV9|-
CASSVSDSSYEQYF
>TRBJ1-1|TRBV30|few
CAWTEGLWTEAFF
>TRBJ1-5|TRBV2|once
CASSAGQGLVSNQPQHF
>TRBJ1-2|TRBV29-1|few
CSVEARLRTGGGSYGYTF
>TRBJ1-2|TRBV6-1|-
CARRGVAGYTF
>TRBJ1-1|TRBV5-1|-
CASSPQAGMNTEAFF
>TRBJ1-1|TRBV5-1|few
CASSLGRGRTNTEAFF
>TRBJ2-1|TRBV29-1|-
CSVDWRNGLHGGNEQFF
>TRBJ2-1|TRBV10-2|once
CASRDPGLGVNEQFF
>TRBJ2-7|TRBV7-8|-
CASSRLDEQYF
>TRBJ2-7|TRBV7-9|-
CASSLGTGPLANEQYF
>TRBJ1-5|TRBV9|-
CASSVQGTIGQPQHF
>TRBJ1-3|TRBV7-2|-
CASLISRENTIYF
>TRBJ2-1|TRBV6-5|once
CASTGQPSGYNEQFF
>TRBJ2-7|TRBV7-2|-
CASSRTSGGDPYEQYF
>TRBJ2-1|TRBV7-3|-
CASSLETSYEQFF
>TRBJ2-1|TRBV4-3|-
CASSQDVGLAGGRSYNEQFF
>TRBJ2-2|TRBV7-9|-
CASSLAGRRSGELFF
>TRBJ2-1|TRBV13|-
CASRDRVNNEQFF
>TRBJ2-7|TRBV4-3|-
CASSQALAGGPYEQYF
>TRBJ1-6|TRBV7-6|few
CASSLGGPGDSPLHF
>TRBJ2-7|TRBV19|-
CASSPRTGGLWYEQYF
>TRBJ1-1|TRBV6-5|-
CASSPSQGAEAFF
>TRBJ2-6|TRBV19|-
CASTTEGLFVGANVLTF